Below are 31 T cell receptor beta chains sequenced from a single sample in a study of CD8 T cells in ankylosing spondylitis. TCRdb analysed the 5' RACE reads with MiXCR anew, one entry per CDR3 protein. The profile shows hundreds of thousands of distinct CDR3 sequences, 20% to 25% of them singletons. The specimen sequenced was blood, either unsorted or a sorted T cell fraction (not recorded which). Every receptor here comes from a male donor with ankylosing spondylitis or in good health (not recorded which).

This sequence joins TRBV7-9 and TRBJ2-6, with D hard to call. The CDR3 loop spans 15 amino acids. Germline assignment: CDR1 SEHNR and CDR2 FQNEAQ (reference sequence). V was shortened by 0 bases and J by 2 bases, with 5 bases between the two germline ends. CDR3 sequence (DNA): TGTGCCAGCAGCTTAGCGCCAGCTGGGGCCAACGTCCTGACTTTC. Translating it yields CASSLAPAGANVLTF.

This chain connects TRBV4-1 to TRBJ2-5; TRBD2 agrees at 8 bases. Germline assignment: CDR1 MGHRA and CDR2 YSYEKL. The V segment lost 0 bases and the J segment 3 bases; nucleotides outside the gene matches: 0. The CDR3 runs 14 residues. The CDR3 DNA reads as TGCGCCAGCAGCCAAGAGGGACTAGAAGAGACCCAGTACTTC. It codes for CASSQEGLEETQYF.

CDR3 sequence: CASSPPGGEYEQYF. The CDR3 bases are TGTGCCAGCTCACCGCCCGGGGGGGAATACGAGCAGTACTTC. The V call is TRBV18, the J call TRBJ2-7, with TRBD2 matching 8 bases. Germline CDR1 reads KGHSH; CDR2 reads LQKENI. CDR3 length: 14 amino acids. Germline trimming cut 3 bases from V and 4 bases from J; bases unmatched to any gene: 5.

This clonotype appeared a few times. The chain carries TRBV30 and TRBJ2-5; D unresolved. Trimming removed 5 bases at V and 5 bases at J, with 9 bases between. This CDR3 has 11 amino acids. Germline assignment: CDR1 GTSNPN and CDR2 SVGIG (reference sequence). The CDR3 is CAWGEGETQYF. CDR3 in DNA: TGTGCCTGGGGGGAAGGGGAGACCCAGTACTTC.

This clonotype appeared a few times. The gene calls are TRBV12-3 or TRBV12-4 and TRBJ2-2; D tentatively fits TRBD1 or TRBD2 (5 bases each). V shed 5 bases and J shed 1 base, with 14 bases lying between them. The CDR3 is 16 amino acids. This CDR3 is CASSPSGPMNTGELFF. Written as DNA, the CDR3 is TGTGCCAGCAGTCCCTCGGGACCCATGAACACCGGGGAGCTGTTTTTT.

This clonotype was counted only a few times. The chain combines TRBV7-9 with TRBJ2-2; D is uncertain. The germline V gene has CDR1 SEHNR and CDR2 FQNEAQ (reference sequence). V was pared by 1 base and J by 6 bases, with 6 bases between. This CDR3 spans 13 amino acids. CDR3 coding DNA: TGTGCCAGCAGCTTAGTCGTCCCCGGGGAGCTGTTTTTT. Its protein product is CASSLVVPGELFF.

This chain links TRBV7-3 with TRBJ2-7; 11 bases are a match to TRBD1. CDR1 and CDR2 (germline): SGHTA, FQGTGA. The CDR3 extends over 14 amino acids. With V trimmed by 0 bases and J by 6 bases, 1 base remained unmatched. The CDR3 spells CASSLTGTGGEQYF. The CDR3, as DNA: TGTGCCAGCAGCTTAACGGGGACAGGGGGCGAGCAGTACTTC.

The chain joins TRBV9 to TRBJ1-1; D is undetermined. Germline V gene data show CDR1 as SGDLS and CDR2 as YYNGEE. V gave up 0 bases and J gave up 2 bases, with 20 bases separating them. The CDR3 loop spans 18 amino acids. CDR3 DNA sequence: TGTGCCAGCAGCGTAGCCCCGGTCGACGGGCTGATAAACACTGAAGCTTTCTTT. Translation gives CASSVAPVDGLINTEAFF.

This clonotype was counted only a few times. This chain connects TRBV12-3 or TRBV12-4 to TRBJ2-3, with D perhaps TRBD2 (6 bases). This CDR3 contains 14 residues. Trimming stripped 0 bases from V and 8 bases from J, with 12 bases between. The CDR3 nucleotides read TGTGCCAGCAGTTTAGCGGCGGGGATGGGTACGCAGTATTTT. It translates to CASSLAAGMGTQYF.

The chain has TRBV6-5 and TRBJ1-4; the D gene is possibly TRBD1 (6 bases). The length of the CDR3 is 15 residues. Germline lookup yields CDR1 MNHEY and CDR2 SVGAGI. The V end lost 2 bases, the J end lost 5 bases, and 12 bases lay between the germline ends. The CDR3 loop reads CASSYGGQENEKLFF. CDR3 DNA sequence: TGTGCCAGCAGTTACGGGGGCCAGGAGAATGAAAAACTGTTTTTT.

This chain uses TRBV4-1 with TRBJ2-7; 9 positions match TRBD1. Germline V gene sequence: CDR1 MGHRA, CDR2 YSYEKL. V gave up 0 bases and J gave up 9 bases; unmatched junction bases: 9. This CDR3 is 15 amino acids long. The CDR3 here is CASSQDRDRASAQYF. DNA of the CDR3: TGCGCCAGCAGCCAAGATAGGGACAGGGCTTCGGCGCAGTACTTC.

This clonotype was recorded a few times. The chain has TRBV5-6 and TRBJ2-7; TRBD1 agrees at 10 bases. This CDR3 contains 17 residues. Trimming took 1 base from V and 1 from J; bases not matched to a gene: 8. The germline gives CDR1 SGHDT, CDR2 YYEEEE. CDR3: CASSLIRDRGLSYEQYF. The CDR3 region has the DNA TGTGCCAGCAGCTTGATCCGGGACAGGGGCCTTTCCTACGAGCAGTACTTC. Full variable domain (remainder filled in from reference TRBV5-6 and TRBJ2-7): DAGVTQSPTHLIKTRGQQVTLRCSPKSGHDTVSWYQQALGQGPQFIFQYYEEEERQRGNFPDRFSGHQFPNYSSELNVNALLLGDSALYLCASSLIRDRGLSYEQYFGPGTRLTVT.

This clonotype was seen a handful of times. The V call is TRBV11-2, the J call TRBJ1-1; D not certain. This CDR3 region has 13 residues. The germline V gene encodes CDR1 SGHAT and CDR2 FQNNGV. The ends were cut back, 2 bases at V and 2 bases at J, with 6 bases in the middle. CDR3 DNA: TGTGCCAGCAGCTTATGGGGAAACACTGAAGCTTTCTTT. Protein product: CASSLWGNTEAFF.

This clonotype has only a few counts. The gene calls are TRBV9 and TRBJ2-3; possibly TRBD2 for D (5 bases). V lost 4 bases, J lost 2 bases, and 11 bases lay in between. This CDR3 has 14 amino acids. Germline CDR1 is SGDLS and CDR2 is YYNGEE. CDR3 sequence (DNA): TGTGCCAGCAGCCCCTCGGGGTACACAGATACGCAGTATTTT. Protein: CASSPSGYTDTQYF.

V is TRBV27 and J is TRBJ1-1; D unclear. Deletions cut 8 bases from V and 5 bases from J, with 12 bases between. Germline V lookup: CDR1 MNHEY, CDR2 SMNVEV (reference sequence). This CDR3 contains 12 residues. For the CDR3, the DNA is TGTGCCAGCGCGACGGGTGGGACTGAAGCTTTCTTT. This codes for CASATGGTEAFF.

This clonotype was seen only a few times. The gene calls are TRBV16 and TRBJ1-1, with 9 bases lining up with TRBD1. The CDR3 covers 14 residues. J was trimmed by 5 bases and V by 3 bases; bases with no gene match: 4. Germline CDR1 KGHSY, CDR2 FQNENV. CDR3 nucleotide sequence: TGTGCCAGCAGCCAGACAGGGGGATATACTGAAGCTTTCTTT. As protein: CASSQTGGYTEAFF.

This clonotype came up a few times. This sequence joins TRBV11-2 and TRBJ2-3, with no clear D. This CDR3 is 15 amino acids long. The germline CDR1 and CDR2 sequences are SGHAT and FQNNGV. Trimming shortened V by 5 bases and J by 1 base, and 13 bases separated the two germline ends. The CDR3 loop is CASSPTAAGTDTQYF. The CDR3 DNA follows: TGTGCCAGCAGCCCGACTGCCGCGGGCACAGATACGCAGTATTTT.

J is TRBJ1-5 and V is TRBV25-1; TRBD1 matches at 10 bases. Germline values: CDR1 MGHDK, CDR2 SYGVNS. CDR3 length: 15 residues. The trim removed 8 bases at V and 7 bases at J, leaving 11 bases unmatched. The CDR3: CASSPGQGLWQPQHF. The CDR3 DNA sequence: TGTGCCAGCTCCCCGGGACAGGGGCTTTGGCAGCCCCAGCATTTT.

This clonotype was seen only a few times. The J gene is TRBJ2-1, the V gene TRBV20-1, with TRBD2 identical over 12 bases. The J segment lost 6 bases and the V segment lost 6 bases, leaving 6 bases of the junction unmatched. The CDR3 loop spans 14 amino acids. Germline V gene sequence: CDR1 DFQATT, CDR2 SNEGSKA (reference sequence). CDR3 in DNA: TGCAGTGCCAGGACTAGCGGGGTCGTCAATGAGCAGTTCTTC. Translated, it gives CSARTSGVVNEQFF.

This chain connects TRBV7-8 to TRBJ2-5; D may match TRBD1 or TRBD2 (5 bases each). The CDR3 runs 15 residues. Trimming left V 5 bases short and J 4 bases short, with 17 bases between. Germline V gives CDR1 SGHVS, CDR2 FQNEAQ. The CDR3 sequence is CASSDHTGGGETQYF. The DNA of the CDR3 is TGTGCCAGCAGCGACCACACAGGAGGAGGAGAGACCCAGTACTTC.

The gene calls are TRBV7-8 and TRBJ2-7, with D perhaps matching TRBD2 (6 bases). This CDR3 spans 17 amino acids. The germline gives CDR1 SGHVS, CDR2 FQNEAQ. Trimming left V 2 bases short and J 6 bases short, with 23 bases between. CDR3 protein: CASSLSPPSGLFFEQYF. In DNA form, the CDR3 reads TGTGCCAGCAGCTTATCTCCCCCGTCCGGACTATTCTTCGAGCAGTACTTC. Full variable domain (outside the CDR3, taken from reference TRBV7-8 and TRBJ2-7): GAGVSQSPRYKVAKRGQDVALRCDPISGHVSLFWYQQALGQGPEFLTYFQNEAQLDKSGLPSDRFFAERPEGSVSTLKIQRTQQEDSAVYLCASSLSPPSGLFFEQYFGPGTRLTVT.

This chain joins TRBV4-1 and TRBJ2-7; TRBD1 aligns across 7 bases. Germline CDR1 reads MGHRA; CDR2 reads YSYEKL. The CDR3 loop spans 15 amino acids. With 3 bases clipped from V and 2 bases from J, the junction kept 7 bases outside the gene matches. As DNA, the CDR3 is TGCGCCAGCAGCCACAAAGGGGGCGCCCCCTACGAGCAGTACTTC. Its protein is CASSHKGGAPYEQYF.

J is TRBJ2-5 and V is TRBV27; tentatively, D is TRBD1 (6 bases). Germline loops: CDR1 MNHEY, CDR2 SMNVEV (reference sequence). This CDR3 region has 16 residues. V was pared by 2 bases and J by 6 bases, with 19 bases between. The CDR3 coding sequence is TGTGCCAGCAGTTTAGTACGAGGTGGGACAATCCAGACCCAGTACTTC. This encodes CASSLVRGGTIQTQYF.

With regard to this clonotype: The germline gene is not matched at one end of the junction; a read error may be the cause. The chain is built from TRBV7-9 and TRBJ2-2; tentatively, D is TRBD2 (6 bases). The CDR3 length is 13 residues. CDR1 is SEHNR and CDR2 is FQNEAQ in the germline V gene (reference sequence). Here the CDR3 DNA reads TGTGCCAGCAGCCTAGCGATGACCGGGGAGCTGTTTTTT. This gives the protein CASSLAMTGELFF.

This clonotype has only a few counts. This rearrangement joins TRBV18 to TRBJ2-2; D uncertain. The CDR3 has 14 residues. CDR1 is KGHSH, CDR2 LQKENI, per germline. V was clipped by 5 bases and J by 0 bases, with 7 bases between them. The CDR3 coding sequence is TGTGCCAGCTCATCATACGCGAACACCGGGGAGCTGTTTTTT. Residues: CASSSYANTGELFF.

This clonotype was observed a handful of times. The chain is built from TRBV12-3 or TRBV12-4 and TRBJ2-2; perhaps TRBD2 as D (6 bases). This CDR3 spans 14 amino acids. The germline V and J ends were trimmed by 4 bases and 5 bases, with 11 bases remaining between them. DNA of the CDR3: TGTGCCAGCAGTTACCCAGGGAGGACCGGGGAGCTGTTTTTT. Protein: CASSYPGRTGELFF.

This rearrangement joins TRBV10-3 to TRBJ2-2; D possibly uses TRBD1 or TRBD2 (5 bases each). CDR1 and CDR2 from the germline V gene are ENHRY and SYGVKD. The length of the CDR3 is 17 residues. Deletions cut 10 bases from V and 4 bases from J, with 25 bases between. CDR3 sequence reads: CATGPVLPPRSTGELFF. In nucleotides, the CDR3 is TGTGCCACGGGACCTGTGCTGCCCCCAAGGAGCACCGGGGAGCTGTTTTTT.

CDR3 nucleotides: TGTGCCAGCAGAGCCGGGACAGACCGCACCGGGGAGCTGTTTTTT. Amino acid sequence: CASRAGTDRTGELFF. The rearrangement joins TRBV12-3 or TRBV12-4 to TRBJ2-2; 7 nucleotides agree with TRBD1. Trimming cost V 6 bases and J 4 bases; bases outside gene matches: 8. The CDR3 spans 15 residues.

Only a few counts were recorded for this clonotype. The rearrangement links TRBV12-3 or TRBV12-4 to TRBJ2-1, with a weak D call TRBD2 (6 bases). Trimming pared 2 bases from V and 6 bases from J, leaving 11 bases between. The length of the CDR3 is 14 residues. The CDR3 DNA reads TGTGCCAGCAGTTTAAACGGGGGAGGCAATGAGCAGTTCTTC. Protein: CASSLNGGGNEQFF.

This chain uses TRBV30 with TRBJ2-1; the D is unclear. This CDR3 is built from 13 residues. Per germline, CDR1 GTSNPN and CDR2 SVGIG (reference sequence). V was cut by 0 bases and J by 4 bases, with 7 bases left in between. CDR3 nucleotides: TGTGCCTGGAGTGTACAAGGATACAATGAGCAGTTCTTC. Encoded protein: CAWSVQGYNEQFF. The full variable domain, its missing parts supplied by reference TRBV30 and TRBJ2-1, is SQTIHQWPATLVQPVGSPLSLECTVEGTSNPNLYWYRQAAGRGLQLLFYSVGIGQISSEVPQNLSASRPQDRQFILSSKKLLLSDSGFYLCAWSVQGYNEQFFGPGTRLTVL.

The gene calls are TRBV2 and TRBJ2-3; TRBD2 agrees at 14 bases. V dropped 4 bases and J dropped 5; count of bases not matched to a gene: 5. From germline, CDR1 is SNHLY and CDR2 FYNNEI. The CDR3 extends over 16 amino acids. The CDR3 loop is CASSGGTSGGRDTQYF. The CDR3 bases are TGTGCCAGCAGTGGTGGGACTAGCGGGGGCCGAGATACGCAGTATTTT.